This TCR beta chain was captured in a study of read filtering for tumor transcriptome and immune sequencing. The study, taken as a whole, reports: Even smaller IR-seq throughput identified most shared clonotypes.

From roughly 390 ng of RNA, a library with molecular barcoded alpha/delta and beta/gamma adaptors was made. One entry per CDR3 protein, called by TCRdb with MiXCR from the reads. The repertoire holds approximately 40,000 distinct CDR3 sequences, with roughly 13% as singletons. Of note for this clonotype: Its antigen remains unknown. At one end the junction does not follow the germline gene, possibly because of a read error.

The clonotype was recovered from a donor aged 40 or older with multiple myeloma. The sequenced sample consisted of a population of CD138-negative cells sorted from bone marrow.

In DNA form, the CDR3 reads TGTGTCAGCAGTTTACAACGAGGAAGGGGACTAGCGGCCGTTAAGCGCATGGTGAAGGGCCAGTACTTC. Protein product: CVSSLQRGRGLAAVKRMVKGQYF. This chain uses TRBV28 with TRBJ2-5; 11 bases are shared with TRBD2. Germline V lookup: CDR1 MDHEN, CDR2 SYDVKM. The CDR3 length is 23 residues.